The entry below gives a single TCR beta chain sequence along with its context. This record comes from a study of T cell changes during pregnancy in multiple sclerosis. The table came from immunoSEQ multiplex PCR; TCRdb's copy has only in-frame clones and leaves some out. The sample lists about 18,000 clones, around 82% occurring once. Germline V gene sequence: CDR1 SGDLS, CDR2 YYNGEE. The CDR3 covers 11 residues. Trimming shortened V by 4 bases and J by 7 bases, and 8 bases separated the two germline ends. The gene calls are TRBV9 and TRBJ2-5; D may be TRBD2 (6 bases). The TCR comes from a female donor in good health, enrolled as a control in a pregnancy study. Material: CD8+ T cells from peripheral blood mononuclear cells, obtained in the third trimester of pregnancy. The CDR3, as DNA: TGTGCCAGCAGCTTCGGGGGGACCCAGTACTTC. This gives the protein CASSFGGTQYF.